The TCR beta chain under discussion was sequenced for a study of T cells after yellow fever vaccination. Study at large: Researchers used SMART-Seq v4 Ultra Low Input to prepare fractions that had low cell numbers. Findings and caveats of the study: Clones from primary vaccination mostly reappeared after the booster (around 96% CD4, less than 90% CD8).

Points on this clonotype: The antigen remains undetermined. A much more abundant neighbour one base away suggests this may be a read error.

The CDR3 contains 14 residues. Looked up from germline, CDR1 is KGHDR and CDR2 is SFDVKD. UMIs were added to TCR cDNA along with a universal primer site when it was made by 5'RACE template switching. TCRdb ran MiXCR on the 5' RACE reads and lists one entry per CDR3 protein. The data contain 150,000 or so distinct CDR3 sequences, around 7% of them singletons. The chain carries TRBV24-1 and TRBJ2-1, with D perhaps matching TRBD2 (6 bases). The clonotype originates from a young man who received the YFV17D yellow fever vaccine. The starting material was CD4+ T cells sorted from PBMCs, obtained 4 to 5 days after the first yellow fever vaccination. This CDR3 reads CATSSGTSYSEQFF. In DNA, the CDR3 is TGTGCCACTTCGTCTGGGACTTCCTACAGTGAGCAGTTCTTC.